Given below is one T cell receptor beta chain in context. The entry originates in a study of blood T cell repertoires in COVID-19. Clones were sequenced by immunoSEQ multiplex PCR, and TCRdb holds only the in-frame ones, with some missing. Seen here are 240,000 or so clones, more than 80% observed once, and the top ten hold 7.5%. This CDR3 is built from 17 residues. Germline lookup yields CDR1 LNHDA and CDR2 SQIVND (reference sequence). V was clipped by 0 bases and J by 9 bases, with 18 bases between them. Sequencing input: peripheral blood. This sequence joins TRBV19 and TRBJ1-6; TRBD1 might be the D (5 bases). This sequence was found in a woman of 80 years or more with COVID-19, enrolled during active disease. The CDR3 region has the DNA TGTGCCAGTAGTATAGACGCACAGGACGCTATCGGTTCACCCCTCCACTTT. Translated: CASSIDAQDAIGSPLHF.